Below, 15 T cell receptor beta chains from the same sample are listed, as sequenced in a study of Graves' ophthalmopathy and Graves' hyperthyroidism. Using RNA transcripts, the TCR beta CDR3 regions were amplified. First-round RT-PCR employed HTBI primers, with a second-round multiplex PCR after it. TCRdb re-analysed the multiplex PCR reads in MiXCR, keeping a single row per CDR3 protein. The table shows about 550,000 distinct CDR3 sequences, with roughly 39% occurring only once. What was sequenced was peripheral blood or thyroid tissue (not recorded which). The receptors here all came from an adult man with Graves' hyperthyroidism.

Many counts were recorded for this clonotype. The chain has TRBV29-1 and TRBJ1-1, with 8 bases matching TRBD1. V dropped 7 bases and J dropped 7; count of bases not matched to a gene: 8. The CDR3 consists of 12 residues. CDR1 and CDR2 from the germline V gene are SQVTM and ANQGSEA. The CDR3 region is CSAPGQEYEAFF. CDR3 in DNA: TGCAGCGCACCGGGACAGGAATATGAAGCTTTCTTT. Full variable domain (missing parts from reference TRBV29-1 and TRBJ1-1): SAVISQKPSRDICQRGTSLTIQCQVDSQVTMMFWYRQQPGQSLTLIATANQGSEATYESGFVIDKFPISRPNLTFSTLTVSNMSPEDSSIYLCSAPGQEYEAFFGQGTRLTVV.

This clonotype has a single count. The V gene is TRBV9, the J gene TRBJ1-4; tentative D call: TRBD1 (6 bases). From germline, CDR1 is SGDLS and CDR2 YYNGEE. This CDR3 has 15 amino acids. Between the trimmed V and J ends, which lost 3 bases and 7 bases, there was a span of 16 bases. In DNA form, the CDR3 reads TGTGCCAGCAGCGCTAGACAGGCCCGTAGTGAAAAACTGTTTTTT. It codes for CASSARQARSEKLFF.

This clonotype was recorded many times. Relative to the germline gene, one junction end is altered; a read error may explain this. This chain connects TRBV20-1 to TRBJ1-2; D possibly corresponds to TRBD1 (6 bases). Germline loops: CDR1 DFQATT, CDR2 SNEGSKA (reference sequence). The CDR3 loop spans 14 amino acids. The CDR3 nucleotides read TGCAGTGCTGGAGAGGGGGGTTTGGGGTATGGCTACACCTTC. Protein product: CSAGEGGLGYGYTF.

This clonotype appeared many times. This CDR3 reads CASSVEGSSFDEQYF. The DNA for the CDR3 is TGTGCCAGCAGCGTAGAGGGCAGCTCATTTGACGAGCAGTACTTC. The chain employs TRBV9 and TRBJ2-7, with no clear D. CDR1 is SGDLS and CDR2 is YYNGEE in the germline V gene. This CDR3 spans 15 amino acids. V was trimmed by 0 bases and J by 5 bases, leaving 15 bases between them.

This clonotype came up a few times. The gene calls are TRBV7-2 and TRBJ2-5; 15 bases agree with TRBD2. The CDR3 has 16 amino acids. Germline V gene data show CDR1 as SGHTA and CDR2 as FQGNSA. V was clipped by 5 bases and J by 4 bases; unmatched bases: 5. CDR3 amino acids: CASSLGTSGRLETQYF. The CDR3 nucleotides are TGTGCCAGCAGCCTCGGGACTAGCGGGAGGTTAGAGACCCAGTACTTC.

The gene calls are TRBV7-3 and TRBJ2-5; D may match TRBD1 or TRBD2 (5 bases each). The DNA matches TRBJ2-1 better at its end, which makes the J call doubtful. Germline CDR1 reads SGHTA; CDR2 reads FQGTGA. CDR3 length: 15 amino acids. Here the CDR3 reads CASSPSGPLSHEQFF. The CDR3 region has the DNA TGTGCCAGCAGCCCCTCGGGGCCCCTGTCCCATGAGCAGTTCTTC.

This clonotype has more than one count but fewer than ten. The CDR3 here is CSGTTGGASGYTF. CDR3 DNA: TGCAGCGGCACGACAGGGGGCGCCTCTGGCTACACCTTC. The rearrangement links TRBV29-1 to TRBJ1-2, with 10 positions matching TRBD1. Losses at the gene ends were 7 bases for V and 7 bases for J; bases not matched to a gene: 9. Germline lookup yields CDR1 SQVTM and CDR2 ANQGSEA. The CDR3 totals 13 residues. The whole variable domain, remainder taken from reference TRBV29-1 and TRBJ1-2, is SAVISQKPSRDICQRGTSLTIQCQVDSQVTMMFWYRQQPGQSLTLIATANQGSEATYESGFVIDKFPISRPNLTFSTLTVSNMSPEDSSIYLCSGTTGGASGYTFGSGTRLTVV.

The V gene is TRBV27, the J gene TRBJ2-5; tentatively, D is TRBD2 (6 bases). The CDR3 is 14 residues long. Trimming stripped 6 bases from V and 2 bases from J, with 13 bases between. Germline lookup yields CDR1 MNHEY and CDR2 SMNVEV (reference sequence). DNA for the CDR3: TGTGCCAGCAGGGGAAGCGGGCGGCAAGAGACCCAGTACTTC. It is translated as CASRGSGRQETQYF.

The rearrangement links TRBV7-9 to TRBJ2-2; 8 bases fit TRBD2. V trimming: 5 bases; J trimming: 2 bases; junction bases outside the gene matches: 7. CDR1 and CDR2 (germline): SEHNR, FQNEAQ (reference sequence). The CDR3 has 16 residues. This CDR3 reads CASSPAGGGNTGELFF. In nucleotides, the CDR3 is TGTGCCAGCAGCCCCGCGGGGGGCGGAAACACCGGGGAGCTGTTTTTT.

This clonotype has a count of ten or more. This chain links TRBV12-3 or TRBV12-4 with TRBJ2-7; TRBD2 aligns across 9 bases. The CDR3 spans 16 residues. Trimming took 0 bases from V and 7 from J; bases not matched to a gene: 10. This CDR3 is CASSLAVAGVLLEQYF. The CDR3 DNA follows: TGTGCCAGCAGTTTAGCGGTAGCGGGGGTACTTTTGGAGCAGTACTTC.

This clonotype appeared once. The CDR3 sequence is CATNVGTGEDEQFF. The CDR3 coding sequence is TGTGCCACCAACGTCGGGACAGGGGAGGATGAGCAGTTCTTC. The chain couples TRBV15 to TRBJ2-1; the match to TRBD1 covers 10 bases. The CDR3 has 14 amino acids. V shed 7 bases, J shed 8 bases, and the junction held 8 bases outside the gene matches. CDR1 LNHNV and CDR2 YYDKDF come from the germline V gene (reference sequence).

This clonotype was seen a handful of times. The chain links TRBV12-5 to TRBJ2-5; 9 bases align to TRBD1. Germline trimming cut 5 bases from V and 5 bases from J; bases unmatched to any gene: 6. The length of the CDR3 is 14 residues. CDR1 and CDR2 (germline): LGHNT, FRNRAP. The CDR3 DNA follows: TGTGCTAGTGGTCCGGGACAGGGAAGGGAGACCCAGTACTTC. It codes for CASGPGQGRETQYF.

As concerns this clonotype: A read error may account for a junction end that differs from germline. The chain links TRBV19 to TRBJ1-1; D gene unclear. The CDR3 spans 11 residues. Germline values: CDR1 LNHDA, CDR2 SQIVND (reference sequence). CDR3 protein: CASRMNAEAFF. In DNA form, the CDR3 reads TGTGCCAGTCGGATGAACGCTGAAGCTTTCTTT.

This chain joins TRBV12-3 or TRBV12-4 and TRBJ1-2, with 10 positions matching TRBD1. This CDR3 is 16 amino acids long. After removal of 4 bases from V and 8 bases from J, the junction contained 13 bases not matched to a gene. The CDR3 reads CASSYPGTGDLWGYTF. The CDR3 region has the DNA TGTGCCAGCAGTTACCCCGGGACAGGGGACCTATGGGGCTACACCTTC.

The chain combines TRBV20-1 with TRBJ1-1, with D perhaps TRBD1 (5 bases). V gave up 6 bases and J gave up 1 base, with 12 bases separating them. Germline values: CDR1 DFQATT, CDR2 SNEGSKA (reference sequence). CDR3 size: 13 residues. CDR3 sequence (DNA): TGCAGTGCCCGGGGCATAACGAACACTGAAGCTTTCTTT. Translating it yields CSARGITNTEAFF.